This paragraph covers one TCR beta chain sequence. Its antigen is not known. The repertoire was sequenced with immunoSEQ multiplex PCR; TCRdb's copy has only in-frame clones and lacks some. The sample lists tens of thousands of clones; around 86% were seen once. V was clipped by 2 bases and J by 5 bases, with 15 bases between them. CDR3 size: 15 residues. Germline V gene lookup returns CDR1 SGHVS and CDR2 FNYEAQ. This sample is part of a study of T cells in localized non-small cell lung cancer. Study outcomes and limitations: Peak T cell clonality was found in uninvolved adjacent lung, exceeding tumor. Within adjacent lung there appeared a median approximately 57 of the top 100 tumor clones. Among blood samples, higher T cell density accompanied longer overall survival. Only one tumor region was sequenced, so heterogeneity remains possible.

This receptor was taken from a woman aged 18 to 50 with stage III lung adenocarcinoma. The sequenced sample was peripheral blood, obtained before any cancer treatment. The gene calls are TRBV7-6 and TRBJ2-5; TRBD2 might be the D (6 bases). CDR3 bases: TGTGCCAGCAGCTTACGGCGGGGCACCCGGGAGACCCAGTACTTC. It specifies CASSLRRGTRETQYF. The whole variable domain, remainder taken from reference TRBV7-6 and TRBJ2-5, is GAGVSQSPRYKVTKRGQDVALRCDPISGHVSLYWYRQALGQGPEFLTYFNYEAQQDKSGLPNDRFSAERPEGSISTLTIQRTEQRDSAMYRCASSLRRGTRETQYFGPGTRLLVL.